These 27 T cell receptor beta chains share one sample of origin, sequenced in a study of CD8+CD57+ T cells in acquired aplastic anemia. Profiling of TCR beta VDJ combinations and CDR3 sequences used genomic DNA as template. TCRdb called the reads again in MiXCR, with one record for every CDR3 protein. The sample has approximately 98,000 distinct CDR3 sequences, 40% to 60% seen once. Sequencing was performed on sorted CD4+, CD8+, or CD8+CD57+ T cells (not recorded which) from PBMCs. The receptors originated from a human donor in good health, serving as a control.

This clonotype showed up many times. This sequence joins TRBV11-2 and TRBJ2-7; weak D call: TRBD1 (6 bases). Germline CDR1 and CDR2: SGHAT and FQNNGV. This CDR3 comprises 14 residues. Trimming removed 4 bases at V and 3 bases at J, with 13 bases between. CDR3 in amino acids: CASSSRDTFYEQYF. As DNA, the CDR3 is TGTGCCAGCAGCTCCCGGGACACCTTCTACGAGCAGTACTTC. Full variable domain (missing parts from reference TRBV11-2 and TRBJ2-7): EAGVAQSPRYKIIEKRQSVAFWCNPISGHATLYWYQQILGQGPKLLIQFQNNGVVDDSQLPKDRFSAERLKGVDSTLKIQPAKLEDSAVYLCASSSRDTFYEQYFGPGTRLTVT.

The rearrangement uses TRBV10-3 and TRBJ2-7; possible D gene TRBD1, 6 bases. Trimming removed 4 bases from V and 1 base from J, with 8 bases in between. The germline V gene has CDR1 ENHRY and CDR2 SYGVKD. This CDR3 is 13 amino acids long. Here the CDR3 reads CAISGQGSYEQYF. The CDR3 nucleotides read TGTGCCATCAGTGGGCAGGGGTCCTACGAGCAGTACTTC.

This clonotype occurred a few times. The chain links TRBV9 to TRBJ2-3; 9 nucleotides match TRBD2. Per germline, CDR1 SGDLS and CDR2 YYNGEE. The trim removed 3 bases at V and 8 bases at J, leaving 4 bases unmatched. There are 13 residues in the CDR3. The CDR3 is CASSASGDLTQYF. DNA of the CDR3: TGTGCCAGCAGCGCTAGCGGGGATCTTACGCAGTATTTT.

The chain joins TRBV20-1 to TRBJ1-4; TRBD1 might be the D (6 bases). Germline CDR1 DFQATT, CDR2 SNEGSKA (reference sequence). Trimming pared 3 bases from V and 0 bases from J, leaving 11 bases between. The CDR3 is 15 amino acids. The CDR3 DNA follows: TGCAGTGCTAGGGACAGCGACACAACTAATGAAAAACTGTTTTTT. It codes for CSARDSDTTNEKLFF.

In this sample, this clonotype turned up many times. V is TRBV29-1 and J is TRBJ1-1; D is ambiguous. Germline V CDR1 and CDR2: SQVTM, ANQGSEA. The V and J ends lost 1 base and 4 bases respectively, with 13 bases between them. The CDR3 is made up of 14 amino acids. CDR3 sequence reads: CSVEVGEGGTEAFF. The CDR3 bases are TGCAGCGTTGAAGTTGGCGAGGGAGGCACTGAAGCTTTCTTT.

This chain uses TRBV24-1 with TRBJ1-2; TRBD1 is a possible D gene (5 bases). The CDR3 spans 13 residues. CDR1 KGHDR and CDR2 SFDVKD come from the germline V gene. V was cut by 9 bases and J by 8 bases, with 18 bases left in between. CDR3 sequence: CATSRGPGGGYTF. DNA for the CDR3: TGTGCCACCTCCCGTGGACCGGGGGGAGGCTACACCTTC.

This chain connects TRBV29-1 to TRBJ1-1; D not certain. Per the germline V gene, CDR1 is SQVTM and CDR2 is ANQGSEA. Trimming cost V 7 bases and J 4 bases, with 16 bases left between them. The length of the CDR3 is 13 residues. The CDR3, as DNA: TGCAGCGCTGCCACGACGGAGCGCACTGAAGCTTTCTTT. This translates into CSAATTERTEAFF.

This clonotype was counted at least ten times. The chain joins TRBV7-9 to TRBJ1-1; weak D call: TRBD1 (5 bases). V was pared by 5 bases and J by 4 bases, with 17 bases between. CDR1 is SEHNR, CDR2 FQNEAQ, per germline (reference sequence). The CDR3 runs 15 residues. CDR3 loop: CASSPGPQKGTEAFF. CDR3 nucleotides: TGTGCCAGCAGCCCGGGACCCCAAAAGGGCACTGAAGCTTTCTTT.

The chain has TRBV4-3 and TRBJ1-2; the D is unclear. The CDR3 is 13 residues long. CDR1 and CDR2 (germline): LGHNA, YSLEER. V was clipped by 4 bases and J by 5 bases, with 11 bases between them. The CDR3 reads CASSPEADYGYTF. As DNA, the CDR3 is TGCGCCAGCAGCCCTGAGGCGGATTATGGCTACACCTTC.

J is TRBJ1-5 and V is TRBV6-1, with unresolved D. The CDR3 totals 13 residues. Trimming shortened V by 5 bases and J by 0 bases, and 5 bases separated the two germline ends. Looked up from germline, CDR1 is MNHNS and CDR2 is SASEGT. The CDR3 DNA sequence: TGTGCCAGCAGTACCCATAGCAATCAGCCCCAGCATTTT. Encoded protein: CASSTHSNQPQHF.

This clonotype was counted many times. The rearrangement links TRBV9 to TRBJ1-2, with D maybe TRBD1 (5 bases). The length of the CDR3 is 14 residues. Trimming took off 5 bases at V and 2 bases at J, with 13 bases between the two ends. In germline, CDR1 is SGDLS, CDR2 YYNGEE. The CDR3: CASSSTDLNYGYTF. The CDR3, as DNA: TGTGCCAGCAGTTCGACAGATCTAAACTATGGCTACACCTTC.

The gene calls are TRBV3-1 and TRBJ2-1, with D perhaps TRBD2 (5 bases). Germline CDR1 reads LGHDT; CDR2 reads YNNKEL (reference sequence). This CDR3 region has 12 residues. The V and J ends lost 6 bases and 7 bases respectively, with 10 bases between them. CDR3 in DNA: TGTGCCAGCAGTCCCACTAGGAATGAGCAGTTCTTC. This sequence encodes CASSPTRNEQFF.

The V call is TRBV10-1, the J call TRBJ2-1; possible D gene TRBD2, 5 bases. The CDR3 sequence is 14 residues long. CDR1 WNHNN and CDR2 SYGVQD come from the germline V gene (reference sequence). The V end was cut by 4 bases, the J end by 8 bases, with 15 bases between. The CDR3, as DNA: TGCGCCAGCAGTGTGTCTAGCTTCTCGGATGAGCAGTTCTTC. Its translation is CASSVSSFSDEQFF.

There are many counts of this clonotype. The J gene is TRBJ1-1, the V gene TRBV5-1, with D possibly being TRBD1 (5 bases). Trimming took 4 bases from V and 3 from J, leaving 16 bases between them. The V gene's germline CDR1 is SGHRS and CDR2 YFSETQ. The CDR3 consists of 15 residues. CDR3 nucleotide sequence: TGCGCCAGCAGCGGTCCACGAGGGGTGGACACTGAAGCTTTCTTT. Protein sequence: CASSGPRGVDTEAFF.

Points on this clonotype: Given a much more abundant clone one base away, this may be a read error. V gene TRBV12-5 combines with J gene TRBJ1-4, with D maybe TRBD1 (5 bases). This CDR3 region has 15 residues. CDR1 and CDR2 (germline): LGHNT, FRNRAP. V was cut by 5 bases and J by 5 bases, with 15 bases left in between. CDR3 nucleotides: TGTGCTAGTGGTGACGGCGGGGCGGCAAATGAAAAACTGTTTTTT. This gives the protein CASGDGGAANEKLFF.

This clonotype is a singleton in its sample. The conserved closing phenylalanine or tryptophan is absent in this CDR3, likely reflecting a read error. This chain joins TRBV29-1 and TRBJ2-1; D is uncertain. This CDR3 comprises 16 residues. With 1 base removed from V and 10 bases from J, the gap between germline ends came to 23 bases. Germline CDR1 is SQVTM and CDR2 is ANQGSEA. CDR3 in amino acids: CSVEVAGRNTFNEQFL. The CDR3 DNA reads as TGCAGCGTTGAAGTAGCCGGGCGGAACACCTTCAACGAGCAGTTCCTC.

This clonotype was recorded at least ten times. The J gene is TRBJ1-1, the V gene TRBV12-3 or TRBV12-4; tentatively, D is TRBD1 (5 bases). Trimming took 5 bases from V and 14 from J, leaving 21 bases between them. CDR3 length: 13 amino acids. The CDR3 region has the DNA TGTGCCAGCAGTCAGGAAGTGCGGGACCGCGGGTTCTTT. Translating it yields CASSQEVRDRGFF.

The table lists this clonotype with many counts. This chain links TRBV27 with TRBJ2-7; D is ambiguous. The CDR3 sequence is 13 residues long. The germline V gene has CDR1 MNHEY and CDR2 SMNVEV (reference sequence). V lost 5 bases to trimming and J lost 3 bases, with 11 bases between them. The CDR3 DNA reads TGTGCCAGCAGTCTGTATTTCAGCTACGAGCAGTACTTC. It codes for CASSLYFSYEQYF.

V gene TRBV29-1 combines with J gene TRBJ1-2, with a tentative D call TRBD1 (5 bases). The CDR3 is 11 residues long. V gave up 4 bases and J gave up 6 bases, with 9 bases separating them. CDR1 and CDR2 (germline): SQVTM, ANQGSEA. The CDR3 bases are TGCAGCGTTGTTGGCAGGGATGGCTACACCTTC. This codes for CSVVGRDGYTF.

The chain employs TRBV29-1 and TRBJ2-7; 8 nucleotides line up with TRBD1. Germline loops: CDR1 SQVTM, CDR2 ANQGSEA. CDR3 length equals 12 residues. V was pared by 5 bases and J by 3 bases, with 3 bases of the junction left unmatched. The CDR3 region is CSVNTGGYEQYF. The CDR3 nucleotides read TGCAGCGTTAATACAGGGGGCTACGAGCAGTACTTC.

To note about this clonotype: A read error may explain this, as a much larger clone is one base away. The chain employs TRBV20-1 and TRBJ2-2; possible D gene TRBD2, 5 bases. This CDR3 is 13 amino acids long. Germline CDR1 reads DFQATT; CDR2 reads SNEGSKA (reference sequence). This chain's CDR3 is CSTREGYTGELFF. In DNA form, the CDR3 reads TGCAGTACTAGAGAAGGGTACACCGGGGAGCTGTTTTTT.

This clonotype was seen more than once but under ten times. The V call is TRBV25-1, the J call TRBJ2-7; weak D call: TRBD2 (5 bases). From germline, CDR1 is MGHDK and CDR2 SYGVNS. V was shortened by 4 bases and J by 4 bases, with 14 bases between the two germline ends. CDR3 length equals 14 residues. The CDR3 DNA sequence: TGTGCCAGCAGTGCCTCACTAGAGCCTTACGAGCAGTACTTC. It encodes CASSASLEPYEQYF.

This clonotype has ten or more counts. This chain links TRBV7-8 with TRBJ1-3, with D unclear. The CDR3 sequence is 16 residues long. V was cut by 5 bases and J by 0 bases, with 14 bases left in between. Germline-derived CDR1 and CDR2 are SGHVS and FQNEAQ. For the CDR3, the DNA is TGTGCCAGCAGCGCCCCAGCCGCCAGCTCTGGAAACACCATATATTTT. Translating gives CASSAPAASSGNTIYF.

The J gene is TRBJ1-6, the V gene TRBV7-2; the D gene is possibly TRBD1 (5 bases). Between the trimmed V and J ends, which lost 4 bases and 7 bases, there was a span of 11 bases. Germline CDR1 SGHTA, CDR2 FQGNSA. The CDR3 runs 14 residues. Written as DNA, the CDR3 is TGTGCCAGCAGCTACCAGGGCGAAAATTCACCCCTCCACTTT. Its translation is CASSYQGENSPLHF.

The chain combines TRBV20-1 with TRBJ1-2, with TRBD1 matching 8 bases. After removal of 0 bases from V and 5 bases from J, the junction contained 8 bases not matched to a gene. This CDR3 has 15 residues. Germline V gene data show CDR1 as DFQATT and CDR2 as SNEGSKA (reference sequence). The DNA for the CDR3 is TGCAGTGCTAGAGATAATGCAGGGGGCGAATATGGCTACACCTTC. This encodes CSARDNAGGEYGYTF.

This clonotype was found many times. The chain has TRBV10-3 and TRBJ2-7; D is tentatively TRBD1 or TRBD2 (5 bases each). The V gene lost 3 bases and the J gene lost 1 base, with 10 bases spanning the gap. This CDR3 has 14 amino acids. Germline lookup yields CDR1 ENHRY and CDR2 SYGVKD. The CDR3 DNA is TGTGCCATCAGTGACACAGGAGGATCCTACGAGCAGTACTTC. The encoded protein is CAISDTGGSYEQYF.

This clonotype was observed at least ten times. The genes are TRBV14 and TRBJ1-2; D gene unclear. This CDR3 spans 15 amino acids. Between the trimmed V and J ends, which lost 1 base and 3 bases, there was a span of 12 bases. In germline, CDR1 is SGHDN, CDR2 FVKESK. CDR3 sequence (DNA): TGTGCCAGCAGCCAAGTCCCCAACAGCTACTATGGCTACACCTTC. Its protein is CASSQVPNSYYGYTF. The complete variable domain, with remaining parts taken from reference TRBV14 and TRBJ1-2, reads EAGVTQFPSHSVIEKGQTVTLRCDPISGHDNLYWYRRVMGKEIKFLLHFVKESKQDESGMPNNRFLAERTGGTYSTLKVQPAELEDSGVYFCASSQVPNSYYGYTFGSGTRLTVV.